The 21 T cell receptor beta chains below all came from one sample that was sequenced in a study of control samples from healthy donors and cancer patients. Data came from immunoSEQ multiplex PCR; TCRdb stores just in-frame clones and leaves some out. The sample comprises some 120,000 clones, 80% to 90% of which are singletons, and about 1% rests with the top ten. The sequencing input was PBMCs. Receptors originate from a woman in her forties or fifties with colorectal cancer.

V is TRBV6-5 and J is TRBJ1-4, with D tentatively TRBD1 (6 bases). Trimming cost V 4 bases and J 4 bases, with 13 bases left between them. The CDR3 is 15 residues long. Germline CDR1 is MNHEY and CDR2 is SVGAGI. The CDR3 loop reads CASSFSGQNNEKLFF. DNA for the CDR3: TGTGCCAGCAGTTTTTCAGGACAGAATAATGAAAAACTGTTTTTT.

A single count supports this clone. CDR3 sequence reads: CASRGTGGYEQYF. The CDR3 nucleotides read TGTGCCAGCAGGGGCACCGGGGGTTACGAGCAGTACTTC. This rearrangement joins TRBV6-5 to TRBJ2-7; D may be TRBD2 (6 bases). Germline-derived CDR1 and CDR2 are MNHEY and SVGAGI. Between the trimmed V and J ends, which lost 6 bases and 4 bases, there was a span of 13 bases. CDR3 length: 13 residues.

The rearrangement joins TRBV27 to TRBJ2-5; 8 positions agree with TRBD1. This CDR3 is 14 amino acids long. CDR1 MNHEY and CDR2 SMNVEV come from the germline V gene (reference sequence). With V trimmed by 6 bases and J by 4 bases, 7 bases remained unmatched. The CDR3 loop is CASRSSGGSETQYF. CDR3 coding DNA: TGTGCCAGCAGATCATCAGGGGGCTCAGAGACCCAGTACTTC.

J is TRBJ2-1 and V is TRBV7-9; D gene ambiguous. In germline, CDR1 is SEHNR, CDR2 FQNEAQ (reference sequence). The CDR3 is 13 amino acids. V lost 0 bases and J 5 bases, leaving 5 bases between the germline ends. The CDR3, as DNA: TGTGCCAGCAGCTTAGCCTCAAACAATGAGCAGTTCTTC. The encoded protein is CASSLASNNEQFF.

This clone was counted once. The chain carries TRBV7-2 and TRBJ1-5; TRBD1 agrees at 9 bases. V lost 5 bases to trimming and J lost 6 bases; unmatched junction nucleotides: 8. This CDR3 spans 15 amino acids. Germline V gene sequence: CDR1 SGHTA, CDR2 FQGNSA. This CDR3 is CASSEWDRVGQPQHF. CDR3 DNA sequence: TGTGCCAGCAGCGAATGGGACAGGGTCGGTCAGCCCCAGCATTTT.

This clone has a single count. J is TRBJ1-3 and V is TRBV9; possible D gene TRBD1, 5 bases. In germline, CDR1 is SGDLS, CDR2 YYNGEE. The ends were cut back, 0 bases at V and 0 bases at J, with 10 bases in the middle. The CDR3 consists of 16 residues. The DNA for the CDR3 is TGTGCCAGCAGCGTAGAGGTGGGGCGCTCTGGAAACACCATATATTTT. This gives the protein CASSVEVGRSGNTIYF.

The CDR3 nucleotides are TGTGCCAGCAGTTTCATCCAGGGCAGGAACACCGGGGAGCTGTTTTTT. Protein: CASSFIQGRNTGELFF. This chain uses TRBV28 with TRBJ2-2; weak D call: TRBD1 (5 bases). V was pared by 3 bases and J by 1 base, with 12 bases between. Germline CDR1 MDHEN, CDR2 SYDVKM. The CDR3 has 16 amino acids.

The V call is TRBV27, the J call TRBJ1-1; D is perhaps TRBD1 (5 bases). The CDR3 is made up of 21 amino acids. Germline CDR1 and CDR2: MNHEY and SMNVEV (reference sequence). Trimming left V 3 bases short and J 5 bases short, with 34 bases between. Written as DNA, the CDR3 is TGTGCCAGCAGTTTGGGCCGCGGTGGGGGTCGCACTAAGACCCACGGGACTGAAGCTTTCTTT. As protein: CASSLGRGGGRTKTHGTEAFF.

This clone came up a few times. The chain uses TRBV6-6 and TRBJ1-5, with no clear D. The V end lost 6 bases, the J end lost 1 base, and 7 bases lay between the germline ends. CDR1 MNHNY and CDR2 SVGAGI come from the germline V gene (reference sequence). The CDR3 contains 13 residues. The CDR3 reads CASSHTSNQPQHF. CDR3 nucleotides: TGTGCCAGCAGCCATACGAGCAATCAGCCCCAGCATTTT.

J is TRBJ2-1 and V is TRBV2; the match to TRBD2 covers 12 bases. CDR1 is SNHLY and CDR2 is FYNNEI in the germline V gene. The CDR3 has 15 residues. V trimming: 7 bases; J trimming: 5 bases; junction bases outside the gene matches: 6. The CDR3 DNA is TGTGCCAGCAACCCGACTAGCGGGAGCGACAATGAGCAGTTCTTC. This sequence encodes CASNPTSGSDNEQFF. Full variable domain (rest looked up from reference TRBV2 and TRBJ2-1): EPEVTQTPSHQVTQMGQEVILRCVPISNHLYFYWYRQILGQKVEFLVSFYNNEISEKSEIFDDQFSVERPDGSNFTLKIRSTKLEDSAMYFCASNPTSGSDNEQFFGPGTRLTVL.

The gene calls are TRBV29-1 and TRBJ2-5, with TRBD1 matching over 7 bases. CDR1 is SQVTM, CDR2 ANQGSEA, per germline. With V trimmed by 3 bases and J by 7 bases, 5 bases remained unmatched. The CDR3 consists of 12 residues. The CDR3 DNA sequence: TGCAGCGTTGAGATGACAGGGCGGACCCAGTACTTC. Translating it yields CSVEMTGRTQYF.

The chain combines TRBV28 with TRBJ1-5; no clear D. V was clipped by 6 bases and J by 8 bases, with 11 bases between them. CDR1 and CDR2 (germline): MDHEN, SYDVKM. This CDR3 region has 12 residues. CDR3 coding DNA: TGTGCCAGCAGGGCCGCAGGAAAGCCCCAGCATTTT. It translates to CASRAAGKPQHF.

The chain links TRBV30 to TRBJ1-2; 8 bases map to TRBD1. The J segment lost 3 bases and the V segment lost 1 base, leaving 13 bases of the junction unmatched. This CDR3 has 17 amino acids. Germline CDR1 GTSNPN, CDR2 SVGIG (reference sequence). CDR3 sequence reads: CAWSAGSGGLGDYGYTF. As DNA, the CDR3 is TGTGCCTGGAGTGCGGGGTCAGGGGGCTTAGGAGACTATGGCTACACCTTC.

Here the CDR3 DNA reads TGTGCCAGCAGTGAGATAGGGGACAGGGGGCCCTCCTATAATTCACCCCTCCACTTT. Encoded protein: CASSEIGDRGPSYNSPLHF. This chain uses TRBV2 with TRBJ1-6, with 12 bases identical to TRBD1. Germline V gene sequence: CDR1 SNHLY, CDR2 FYNNEI. V lost 3 bases and J lost 0; bases outside the gene matches: 6. The CDR3 is 19 residues long.

This chain connects TRBV2 to TRBJ1-2; unclear D gene. CDR1 is SNHLY and CDR2 is FYNNEI in the germline V gene. CDR3 size: 15 residues. The V gene lost 7 bases and the J gene lost 2 bases, with 17 bases spanning the gap. CDR3 residues: CASTARQAGNYGYTF. Here the CDR3 DNA reads TGTGCCAGCACCGCCCGTCAGGCAGGCAACTATGGCTACACCTTC.

V and J are TRBV10-3 and TRBJ1-2; a possible D gene is TRBD1 (5 bases). This CDR3 spans 13 amino acids. Per germline, CDR1 ENHRY and CDR2 SYGVKD. The V end was cut by 4 bases, the J end by 4 bases, with 10 bases between. CDR3 DNA sequence: TGTGCCATCAGTGGGGACGACGGCTATGGCTACACCTTC. Translation: CAISGDDGYGYTF.

The V gene is TRBV19, the J gene TRBJ2-6; D is unclear. The CDR3 consists of 16 residues. Deletions cut 6 bases from V and 2 bases from J, with 14 bases between. In germline, CDR1 is LNHDA, CDR2 SQIVND (reference sequence). CDR3 DNA: TGTGCCAGTAGCGATGTATATCATACTGGGGCCAACGTCCTGACTTTC. This codes for CASSDVYHTGANVLTF. The variable domain in full, completed from reference TRBV19 and TRBJ2-6, reads DGGITQSPKYLFRKEGQNVTLSCEQNLNHDAMYWYRQDPGQGLRLIYYSQIVNDFQKGDIAEGYSVSREKKESFPLTVTSAQKNPTAFYLCASSDVYHTGANVLTFGAGSRLTVL.

The gene calls are TRBV19 and TRBJ2-2, with D uncertain. CDR3 length equals 15 residues. Germline assignment: CDR1 LNHDA and CDR2 SQIVND (reference sequence). Between the trimmed V and J ends, which lost 6 bases and 6 bases, there was a span of 17 bases. The CDR3 bases are TGTGCCAGTAGGTCACAGCCTCGGGTCGCCGGGGAGCTGTTTTTT. Translating gives CASRSQPRVAGELFF. Full variable domain (outside the CDR3, taken from reference TRBV19 and TRBJ2-2): DGGITQSPKYLFRKEGQNVTLSCEQNLNHDAMYWYRQDPGQGLRLIYYSQIVNDFQKGDIAEGYSVSREKKESFPLTVTSAQKNPTAFYLCASRSQPRVAGELFFGEGSRLTVL.

This clone was detected once. J is TRBJ1-1 and V is TRBV6-5; tentative D call: TRBD1 (5 bases). Trimming removed 6 bases from V and 2 bases from J, with 13 bases in between. Germline V gives CDR1 MNHEY, CDR2 SVGAGI. The CDR3 contains 14 residues. The CDR3 region has the DNA TGTGCCAGCAGCCGAAGACAGCCAAACACTGAAGCTTTCTTT. Its translation is CASSRRQPNTEAFF.

The chain's CDR3 is CATSRGLQYEQYF. The CDR3 DNA reads TGTGCCACCAGCAGGGGCTTACAGTACGAGCAGTACTTC. The V and J genes are TRBV15 and TRBJ2-7; D is unresolved. Per germline, CDR1 LNHNV and CDR2 YYDKDF (reference sequence). This CDR3 contains 13 residues. The V gene lost 3 bases and the J gene lost 4 bases, with 10 bases spanning the gap. Looking up the rest from reference TRBV15 and TRBJ2-7 gives the full variable domain: DAMVIQNPRYQVTQFGKPVTLSCSQTLNHNVMYWYQQKSSQAPKLLFHYYDKDFNNEADTPDNFQSRRPNTSFCFLDIRSPGLGDTAMYLCATSRGLQYEQYFGPGTRLTVT.

The chain uses TRBV6-5 and TRBJ1-2; tentative D call: TRBD1 (6 bases). The germline gives CDR1 MNHEY, CDR2 SVGAGI. CDR3 length equals 13 residues. V shed 4 bases and J shed 5 bases, with 11 bases lying between them. CDR3 nucleotides: TGTGCCAGCAGTTCCTGGGGGGCGTATGGCTACACCTTC. It translates to CASSSWGAYGYTF.